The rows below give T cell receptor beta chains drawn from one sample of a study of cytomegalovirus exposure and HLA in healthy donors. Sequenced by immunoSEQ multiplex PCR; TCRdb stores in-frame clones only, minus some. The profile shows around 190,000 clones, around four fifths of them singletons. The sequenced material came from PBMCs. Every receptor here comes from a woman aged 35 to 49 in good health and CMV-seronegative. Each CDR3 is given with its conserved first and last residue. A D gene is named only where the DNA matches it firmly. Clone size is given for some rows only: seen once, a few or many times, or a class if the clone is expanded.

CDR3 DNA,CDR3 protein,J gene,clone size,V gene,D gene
TGTGCCAGCAGCTCCGGTTTCATGGGGCGGGAACCCGGCGGCGGGCAGTTCTTC,CASSSGFMGREPGGGQFF,TRBJ2-1,NA,TRBV7-9,NA
TGTGCCACCAGCAGAGACGTCCAGCCCCAGCATTTT,CATSRDVQPQHF,TRBJ1-5,NA,TRBV15,NA
TGTGCTAGTGGTTTGACTGAGCGGGGTGGCTACACCTTC,CASGLTERGGYTF,TRBJ1-2,NA,TRBV12-5,NA
TGTGCCAGCAGCTTAGGCTCCCACGCGGAGCAGTTCTTC,CASSLGSHAEQFF,TRBJ2-1,once,TRBV7-2,NA
TGCAGCGTTGCATCTAGCGGGAGGCATAATGAGCAGTTCTTC,CSVASSGRHNEQFF,TRBJ2-1,NA,TRBV29-1,TRBD2
TGTGCCAGCAGCTTAGTCGTAGACCAAGAGACCCAGTACTTC,CASSLVVDQETQYF,TRBJ2-5,NA,TRBV7-9,NA
TGCAGCGTTGTGGCCGGGACAGAGACCTATGGCTACACCTTC,CSVVAGTETYGYTF,TRBJ1-2,NA,TRBV29-1,TRBD1
TGTGCCAGCAGCTTATCTGTTAGTCGAGGCACAAGGAATGGAAACACCATATATTTT,CASSLSVSRGTRNGNTIYF,TRBJ1-3,NA,TRBV7-2,NA
TGTGCCAGCAGCTTAGGATACGGGGGGCGGGACACTGAAGCTTTCTTT,CASSLGYGGRDTEAFF,TRBJ1-1,once,TRBV7-2,NA
TGCGCCAGCAGCCAAGATCAAACTTGGGGACAGGGTGTCTCCTATGGCTACACCTTC,CASSQDQTWGQGVSYGYTF,TRBJ1-2,once,TRBV4-1,TRBD1
TGTGCCAGCAGCTTAGGGGTGGGCCGGGTCAATGAGCAGTTCTTC,CASSLGVGRVNEQFF,TRBJ2-1,NA,TRBV5-5,NA
TGCAGCGTTCCAAGCGGGAGTGGGCAAGAGACCCAGTACTTC,CSVPSGSGQETQYF,TRBJ2-5,NA,TRBV29-1,TRBD2
TGTGCCTGGAGTGGACGGGGTGCCCCTGAAGCTTTCTTT,CAWSGRGAPEAFF,TRBJ1-1,NA,TRBV30,NA
TGTGCCAGCAGTTACCAACGGGGACACCCAAACAATGAGCAGTTCTTC,CASSYQRGHPNNEQFF,TRBJ2-1,NA,TRBV6-5,NA
TGTGCCAGCAGCTTATCGGGGCTGGGTAGCGGGAGCTTTCAAGAGACCCAGTACTTC,CASSLSGLGSGSFQETQYF,TRBJ2-5,once,TRBV7-6,TRBD2
TGTGCCAGCAGTCGAACTAGGGCTGGCTCAGATACGCAGTATTTT,CASSRTRAGSDTQYF,TRBJ2-3,NA,TRBV6-5,NA
TGTGCCAGCAGCGTAACAGCGGACGGGGAGCTGTTTTTT,CASSVTADGELFF,TRBJ2-2,NA,TRBV9,NA
TGTGCCAGCAGCGACTACCAAGAGACCCAGTACTTC,CASSDYQETQYF,TRBJ2-5,few,TRBV7-9,NA
TGCGCCAGCAGCCAAGCTGGGTTGAGGGTAACTAATGAAAAACTGTTTTTT,CASSQAGLRVTNEKLFF,TRBJ1-4,NA,TRBV4-1,NA
TGCGCCAGCAGGCCAAGTCCTATGATGAGAAGGAGGGCGGGCTACACCTTC,CASRPSPMMRRRAGYTF,TRBJ1-2,NA,TRBV4-1,NA
TGTGCCAGCAGTTACCTAGACAGCCCAGCTTTCTTT,CASSYLDSPAFF,TRBJ1-1,NA,TRBV6-6,NA
TGTGCCAGTAGCGAAGCCTCGGGGTACTATGGCTACACCTTC,CASSEASGYYGYTF,TRBJ1-2,NA,TRBV19,NA
TGTGCCAGCTCCCCAGGGCGGGGGAGGAGCACAGATACGCAGTATTTT,CASSPGRGRSTDTQYF,TRBJ2-3,NA,TRBV7-3,TRBD2
TGTGCCAGCAGCTTGGGGGGGGTCGATCAGCCCCAGCATTTT,CASSLGGVDQPQHF,TRBJ1-5,NA,TRBV11-2,NA
TGTGCCACCTCCCGGAGGGAACGAACCGGGGAGCTGTTTTTT,CATSRRERTGELFF,TRBJ2-2,NA,TRBV7-8,NA
TGTGCCAGTAGTATAACGGCGGTGCACGAGCAGTACTTC,CASSITAVHEQYF,TRBJ2-7,once,TRBV19,NA
TGTGCCTGGAGTGTTCCCCCATCCGGCTCCTATAATTCACCCCTCCACTTT,CAWSVPPSGSYNSPLHF,TRBJ1-6,NA,TRBV30,NA
TGTGCCAGCAGAATCGGAGCAGGGCTTATTGACGAAGCTTTCTTT,CASRIGAGLIDEAFF,TRBJ1-1,NA,TRBV7-2,NA
TGTGCCAGCAGGAAACAGGGGACCCAAGAGACCCAGTACTTC,CASRKQGTQETQYF,TRBJ2-5,NA,TRBV5-4,TRBD1
TGTGCCAGCAGGGGGGGGGAGAGTCGCGGTGAGCAGTTCTTC,CASRGGESRGEQFF,TRBJ2-1,once,TRBV2,TRBD2
TGTGCCAGCAGTTATGAGGGAGGGGGGTCCACTGAAGCTTTCTTT,CASSYEGGGSTEAFF,TRBJ1-1,NA,TRBV6-5,NA
TGTGCCTGGAGAATAACAGGGAGGGGGACTGAAGCTTTCTTT,CAWRITGRGTEAFF,TRBJ1-1,once,TRBV30,NA
TGCGCCAGCAGCTTAACAGGGGGTAGTGAGCAGTTCTTC,CASSLTGGSEQFF,TRBJ2-1,few,TRBV5-1,TRBD1
TGTGCCAGCAGCACACAGACCGGGACAGCATACAATGAGCAGTTCTTC,CASSTQTGTAYNEQFF,TRBJ2-1,few,TRBV7-2,TRBD1
TGCGCCAGCAGCCATGGACAGGGACTAGCGGTAAATGGCTACACCTTC,CASSHGQGLAVNGYTF,TRBJ1-2,once,TRBV4-1,TRBD1
TGTGCCAGCAGCGTAGATTCGTACGGCGGTTCCTCCTACGAGCAGTACTTC,CASSVDSYGGSSYEQYF,TRBJ2-7,NA,TRBV9,NA
TGTGCCAGCAGCGTAGAGGGACGGAGGGACATTCAGTACTTC,CASSVEGRRDIQYF,TRBJ2-4,NA,TRBV9,NA
TGTGCCAGCAGCTTGGGTACTAGCGGGAGTTTGGATACGCAGTATTTT,CASSLGTSGSLDTQYF,TRBJ2-3,NA,TRBV5-8,TRBD2
TGCGCCAGCAGCCAGGCTAGCGGGAGGGCCATGGGCGAGCAGTACTTC,CASSQASGRAMGEQYF,TRBJ2-7,NA,TRBV4-3,TRBD2
TGTGCCAGCAGCTTAGCGGAGTACAGGGAGCTGTTTTTT,CASSLAEYRELFF,TRBJ2-2,NA,TRBV7-7,NA
TGTGCCAGTAGTATAAAGAGCTCTGGAAACACCATATATTTT,CASSIKSSGNTIYF,TRBJ1-3,NA,TRBV19,NA
TGTGCCAGCAGCTTCGGAGTGTCCCAAGAGACCCAGTACTTC,CASSFGVSQETQYF,TRBJ2-5,NA,TRBV5-6,NA
TGTGCCAGCAGCTTTTCGACAGGGGACTGGAATGAGCAGTTCTTC,CASSFSTGDWNEQFF,TRBJ2-1,NA,TRBV7-9,TRBD1
TGTGCCTGGGGGTCGTTGGGGGCTAATCAGCCCCAGCATTTT,CAWGSLGANQPQHF,TRBJ1-5,NA,TRBV30,NA
TGTGCCATCAGTGGGGGGGACCGTTCCTCTGGAAACACCATATATTTT,CAISGGDRSSGNTIYF,TRBJ1-3,NA,TRBV10-3,NA
TGCGCCAGCAGCCAAGATTTCGCTAGCGGGCAGTTCTTC,CASSQDFASGQFF,TRBJ2-1,NA,TRBV4-3,TRBD2
TGTGCCAGCAGTTTTAACAGGGGTGCAGATACGCAGTATTTT,CASSFNRGADTQYF,TRBJ2-3,NA,TRBV28,TRBD1
TGTGCCAGCAGCGGGGACAGGGACGTCTCTGGGGCCAACGTCCTGACTTTC,CASSGDRDVSGANVLTF,TRBJ2-6,once,TRBV9,TRBD1